What follows are 6 T cell receptor beta chains derived from one specimen sequenced in a study of T cell repertoires in ileal Crohn's disease. The protocol was immunoSEQ multiplex PCR, while the TCRdb copy is restricted to in-frame clones and leaves out a portion. This table has some 3,500 clones, approximately 95% appearing once. Time point denoted: inflamed ileum from the surgical specimen. The sample consisted of ileal tissue. Receptor source: an adult with Crohn's disease.

The gene calls are TRBV7-9 and TRBJ1-1; 9 nucleotides line up with TRBD1. J lost 10 bases, V lost 5 bases, and 5 bases had no gene match. This CDR3 is built from 12 residues. Germline lookup yields CDR1 SEHNR and CDR2 FQNEAQ (reference sequence). CDR3 sequence: CASSIQGARAFF. In nucleotides, the CDR3 is TGTGCCAGCAGCATACAGGGGGCTCGAGCTTTCTTT.

The chain joins TRBV13 to TRBJ2-1; TRBD1 matches at 12 bases. In germline, CDR1 is PRHDT, CDR2 FYEKMQ (reference sequence). This CDR3 is 15 amino acids long. J lost 9 bases, V lost 1 base, and 4 bases had no gene match. As DNA, the CDR3 is TGTGCCAGCAGCTTAGAGGGACAGGGGGCTGGTGAGCAGTTCTTC. This translates into CASSLEGQGAGEQFF.

The chain uses TRBV6-1 and TRBJ1-2; 10 positions agree with TRBD1. There are 15 residues in the CDR3. The V segment lost 4 bases and the J segment 5 bases; nucleotides outside the gene matches: 7. The germline V gene has CDR1 MNHNS and CDR2 SASEGT. In nucleotides, the CDR3 is TGTGCCAGCAGTGCACGAGACAGGGGGCTATATGGCTACACCTTC. It yields the protein CASSARDRGLYGYTF.

The V gene is TRBV9, the J gene TRBJ2-7; 7 bases fit TRBD2. With V trimmed by 3 bases and J by 0 bases, 3 bases remained unmatched. Germline values: CDR1 SGDLS, CDR2 YYNGEE. This CDR3 contains 14 residues. The CDR3 sequence: CASSATSDSYEQYF. CDR3 in DNA: TGTGCCAGCAGCGCAACTAGCGACTCCTACGAGCAGTACTTC.

The rearrangement uses TRBV5-6 and TRBJ2-7; D might be TRBD1 (6 bases). Per germline, CDR1 SGHDT and CDR2 YYEEEE. Trimming cost V 1 base and J 1 base, with 9 bases left between them. CDR3 length: 14 residues. The DNA of the CDR3 is TGTGCCAGCAGCTTGTTGACAGGATCCTACGAGCAGTACTTC. Translated: CASSLLTGSYEQYF.

The chain has TRBV18 and TRBJ1-1; D possibly corresponds to TRBD1 (6 bases). V lost 6 bases to trimming and J lost 5 bases, with 10 bases between them. The CDR3 contains 12 residues. Germline CDR1 KGHSH, CDR2 LQKENI. CDR3 in amino acids: CASSQGNTEAFF. The DNA for the CDR3 is TGTGCCAGCTCGCAGGGGAATACTGAAGCTTTCTTT. The full variable domain, rest sourced from reference TRBV18 and TRBJ1-1, is NAGVMQNPRHLVRRRGQEARLRCSPMKGHSHVYWYRQLPEEGLKFMVYLQKENIIDESGMPKERFSAEFPKEGPSILRIQQVVRGDSAAYFCASSQGNTEAFFGQGTRLTVV.